This is a list of T cell receptor beta chains from one sample in a study of Ad26.COV2.S vaccination and SARS-CoV-2 variants. Profiled with immunoSEQ multiplex PCR; TCRdb holds only in-frame clones, not every one. The sample has around 300,000 clones, approximately 90% seen once. This specimen was peripheral blood, taken in a trial of Ad26.COV2.S vaccine versus placebo. The source of these receptors is a person aged 18-65 years who received the Ad26.COV2.S COVID-19 vaccine or a placebo. Both conserved end residues are part of each CDR3. A D gene is named only where the DNA matches it firmly. Not all rows give a size; the values are once, few, many and, for expanded clones, a class.

TRBJ1-1 | - | TRBV30 | - | TGTGCCTGGAGTGTACCCAGGGGAGCTTTCTTT | CAWSVPRGAFF
TRBJ1-3 | once | TRBV7-9 | - | TGTGCCAGCAGCCTTGACAGGAACTCTGGAAACACCATATATTTT | CASSLDRNSGNTIYF
TRBJ2-1 | - | TRBV27 | TRBD2 | TGTGCCAGCAGTTTCCGGACTAGCGACTACAATGAGCAGTTCTTC | CASSFRTSDYNEQFF
TRBJ1-6 | - | TRBV6-5 | - | TGTGCCAGCAGTTACGCTCCGGGGTCGGGGTCACCCCTCCACTTT | CASSYAPGSGSPLHF
TRBJ2-7 | - | TRBV4-2 | - | TGTGCCAGCAGCCAAGATACGGGGACACAGACCTACGAGCAGTACTTC | CASSQDTGTQTYEQYF
TRBJ2-7 | many | TRBV3-1/TRBV3-2 | - | TGTGCCAGCAGCCAAGGGCCTGGGAACTCCTACGAGCAGTACTTC | CASSQGPGNSYEQYF
TRBJ1-5 | - | TRBV5-6 | - | TGTGCCAGCAGCTTGGGGACAGCCTCGCCCCAGCATTTT | CASSLGTASPQHF
TRBJ2-5 | - | TRBV5-1 | TRBD2 | TGCGCCAGCAGCTTGGGACTAGCGGAGGGAGAGACCCAGTACTTC | CASSLGLAEGETQYF
TRBJ2-1 | - | TRBV5-1 | - | TGCGCCAGCGGCGTAACCTCGAGCAATGAGCAGTTCTTC | CASGVTSSNEQFF
TRBJ2-2 | - | TRBV19 | - | TGTGCCAGTAGTACTCGGGGGACGGCAGTCGGGGAGCTGTTTTTT | CASSTRGTAVGELFF
TRBJ1-4 | - | TRBV5-1 | TRBD1 | TGCGCCAGCAGCTTGGCCCCCCCATCGACAGGGTCGGATGAAAAACTGTTTTTT | CASSLAPPSTGSDEKLFF
TRBJ1-4 | - | TRBV18 | - | TGTGCCAGCTCACCCGACAGTAACCGTTATGAAAAACTGTTTTTT | CASSPDSNRYEKLFF
TRBJ1-4 | - | TRBV6-1 | - | TGTGCCAGCAGTGAACGGGGGTACAGTGACGAAAAACTGTTTTTT | CASSERGYSDEKLFF
TRBJ2-7 | - | TRBV9 | - | TGTGCCAGCAGCGTAGAAGGGTCTTCCGGGGACGAGCAGTACTTC | CASSVEGSSGDEQYF
TRBJ2-7 | once | TRBV28 | - | TGTGCCATTACCGGGGGCAACTACGAGCAGTACTTC | CAITGGNYEQYF
TRBJ2-5 | - | TRBV19 | TRBD1 | TGTGCCAGTAGTATCTCGCGACAGGGAACGGCCCAGTACTTC | CASSISRQGTAQYF
TRBJ2-3 | - | TRBV19 | - | TGTGCCAGTAGTATGTACAGGACCACAGATACGCAGTATTTT | CASSMYRTTDTQYF
TRBJ2-1 | - | TRBV7-9 | TRBD2 | TGTGCCAGCAGACCCCCCCTGGGAGGGGTCAATGAGCAGTTCTTC | CASRPPLGGVNEQFF
TRBJ2-6 | - | TRBV19 | TRBD1 | TGTGCCAGTAGTACTAGGACAGGGCTTTGGGGGGCCAACGTCCTGACTTTC | CASSTRTGLWGANVLTF
TRBJ2-2 | few | TRBV18 | - | TGTGCCAGCTCACCACCTATCAGGGGAGGCACCGGGGAGCTGTTTTTT | CASSPPIRGGTGELFF
TRBJ2-7 | - | TRBV19 | TRBD1 | TGTGCCAGTAGTGGAGACAGGGGCTTCGGAGGATACGAGCAGTACTTC | CASSGDRGFGGYEQYF
TRBJ1-2 | - | TRBV6-5 | - | TGTGCCAGCACGGGCAGGGGAAACTATGGCTACACCTTC | CASTGRGNYGYTF
TRBJ1-4 | - | TRBV4-1 | - | TGCGCCAGCAGCCCTTGGGACCGCCATAATGAAAAACTGTTTTTT | CASSPWDRHNEKLFF
TRBJ1-4 | - | TRBV30 | - | TGTGCCTGGAGTTTACACGGCAGGGTTAATGAAAAACTGTTTTTT | CAWSLHGRVNEKLFF
TRBJ1-2 | - | TRBV6-6 | - | TGTGCCAGCAGTTACCCGCGTGAGGGTCATGGCTACACCTTC | CASSYPREGHGYTF
TRBJ2-6 | - | TRBV19 | - | TGTGCCAGTACCCCCACCAGCGTTGGCCCTGGGGCCAACGTCCTGACTTTC | CASTPTSVGPGANVLTF
TRBJ2-5 | once | TRBV5-1 | - | TGCGCCAGCAGCCCAGGTAACCCACAAGAGACCCAGTACTTC | CASSPGNPQETQYF
TRBJ2-7 | - | TRBV5-6 | - | TGTGCCAGCAGCTCAACACCGGGGGGCCACTACGAGCAGTACTTC | CASSSTPGGHYEQYF
TRBJ2-3 | - | TRBV3-1/TRBV3-2 | - | TGTGCCAGCAGCCCCAATGGTGATACGCAGTATTTT | CASSPNGDTQYF
TRBJ1-1 | - | TRBV2 | - | TGTGCCAGCAAGGGCCAGGGCCTGGTTCGCTCGGAAGCTTTCTTT | CASKGQGLVRSEAFF
TRBJ1-5 | - | TRBV15 | - | TGTGCCACCAGTAACGTCCGCCTTCAGCCCCAGCATTTT | CATSNVRLQPQHF
TRBJ2-1 | - | TRBV5-1 | - | TGCGCCAGCAGCGCCGACATTTTCTCCTACAATGAGCAGTTCTTC | CASSADIFSYNEQFF
TRBJ1-2 | - | TRBV2 | TRBD1 | TGTGCCAGCAGTGCGACAGGGTTGGGTGACTATGGCTACACCTTC | CASSATGLGDYGYTF
TRBJ2-7 | - | TRBV19 | - | TGTGCCAGTAGTAAACAGGTTCGGGGGAACGAGCAGTACTTC | CASSKQVRGNEQYF
TRBJ2-3 | - | TRBV30 | - | TGTGCCTGGAGTGCGGCAGGGGAGTTAGATACGCAGTATTTT | CAWSAAGELDTQYF
TRBJ2-3 | - | TRBV5-6 | - | TGTGCCAGCAGCTTCTACAGGGACACAGATACGCAGTATTTT | CASSFYRDTDTQYF
TRBJ2-1 | - | TRBV6-5 | - | TGTGCCAGCAGGGGCCTTAGAACGTCTGAGCAGTTCTTC | CASRGLRTSEQFF
TRBJ2-7 | - | TRBV6-5 | - | TGTGCCAGCAGTTACGACCAGGGGGGATCCTACGAGCAGTACTTC | CASSYDQGGSYEQYF
TRBJ2-6 | - | TRBV4-2 | - | TGTGCCAGCAGCCTAAGTCCTGGGGCCAACGTCCTGACTTTC | CASSLSPGANVLTF
TRBJ1-2 | - | TRBV9 | TRBD1 | TGTGCCAGCAGTGACAGGGTATTCGGCTACACCTTC | CASSDRVFGYTF
TRBJ1-4 | - | TRBV5-6 | - | TGTGCCAGCAGCTTGTGGGGGTCGTCGCGGGAAAAACTGTTTTTT | CASSLWGSSREKLFF
TRBJ1-5 | few | TRBV29-1 | - | TGCAGCGTTGCGGGTGGGTCGGACCAGCCCCAGCATTTT | CSVAGGSDQPQHF
TRBJ2-2 | - | TRBV5-1 | - | TGCGCCAGCAGCTTGGTCCCGGGGAACACCGGGGAGCTGTTTTTT | CASSLVPGNTGELFF
TRBJ1-6 | - | TRBV6-5 | - | TGTGCCAGCAGTTTGGGTCCGTGGTCCTATAATTCACCCCTCCACTTT | CASSLGPWSYNSPLHF
TRBJ1-6 | - | TRBV6-5 | - | TGTGCCAGCAGTTACTCGATGGGGGGACGCTCACCCCTCCACTTT | CASSYSMGGRSPLHF
TRBJ1-4 | - | TRBV30 | - | TGTGCCTGGAAATGGGCTGGAACTAATGAAAAACTGTTTTTT | CAWKWAGTNEKLFF
TRBJ2-7 | - | TRBV18 | - | TGTGCCAGCTCACCACCGAGGGACACAACCCCCAACGAGCAGTACTTC | CASSPPRDTTPNEQYF
TRBJ2-1 | - | TRBV10-3 | TRBD2 | TGTGCCACGGGACCGCGACTAGCGGGAAACAATGAGCAGTTCTTC | CATGPRLAGNNEQFF
TRBJ2-1 | - | TRBV12-3/TRBV12-4 | TRBD1 | TGTGCCAGTAGACAGGGGCCAGGACGGGAGTTCTTC | CASRQGPGREFF
TRBJ2-1 | - | TRBV19 | TRBD2 | TGTGCCAGCAGACTAGCGGGAAGCTCCTACAATGAGCAGTTCTTC | CASRLAGSSYNEQFF
TRBJ2-5 | once | TRBV5-1 | TRBD1 | TGCGCCAGCAGCTTGGCGGGCTCAGGGGGAGAGACCCAGTACTTC | CASSLAGSGGETQYF
TRBJ1-1 | - | TRBV12-3/TRBV12-4 | - | TGTGCCAGCAGTTTACAGGCAGGAGCGAAAGCTTTCTTT | CASSLQAGAKAFF
TRBJ2-5 | - | TRBV28 | TRBD2 | TGTGCCAGCAGTTTGCCCGGGAGGCGGGAGACCCAGTACTTC | CASSLPGRRETQYF
TRBJ2-1 | - | TRBV7-8 | - | TGTGCCAGCAGCCACTTAGATCACGAGCAGTTCTTC | CASSHLDHEQFF
TRBJ1-5 | - | TRBV12-3/TRBV12-4 | TRBD1 | TGTGCCAGCAGTTTAGGACAGGGTAGTTTGAATTTT | CASSLGQGSLNF
TRBJ2-7 | few | TRBV24-1 | - | TGTGCCACCAGAGGCAGATTAACCTACGAGCAGTACTTC | CATRGRLTYEQYF
TRBJ2-6 | once | TRBV4-3 | - | TGCGCCAGCAGCCAAGAATTTTCCCACTACTCTGGGGCCAACGTCCTGACTTTC | CASSQEFSHYSGANVLTF
TRBJ2-1 | - | TRBV12-3/TRBV12-4 | - | TGTGCCAGCAGTTATTACGATGAGCAGTTCTTC | CASSYYDEQFF
TRBJ1-1 | - | TRBV6-6 | - | TGTGCCAGCAGTTTTGTTATGAACACTGAAGCTTTCTTT | CASSFVMNTEAFF